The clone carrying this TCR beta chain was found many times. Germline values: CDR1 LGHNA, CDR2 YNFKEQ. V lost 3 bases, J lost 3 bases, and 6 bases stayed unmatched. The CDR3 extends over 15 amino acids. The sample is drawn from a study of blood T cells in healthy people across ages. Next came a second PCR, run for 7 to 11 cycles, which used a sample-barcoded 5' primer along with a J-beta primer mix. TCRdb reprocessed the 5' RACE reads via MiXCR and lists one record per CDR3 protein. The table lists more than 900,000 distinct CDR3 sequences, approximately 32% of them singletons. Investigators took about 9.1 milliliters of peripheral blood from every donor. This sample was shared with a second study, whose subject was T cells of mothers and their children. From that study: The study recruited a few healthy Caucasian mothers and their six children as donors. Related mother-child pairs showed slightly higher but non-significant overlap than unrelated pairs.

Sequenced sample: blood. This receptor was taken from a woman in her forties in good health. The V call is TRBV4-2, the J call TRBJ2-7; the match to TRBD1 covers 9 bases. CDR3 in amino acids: CASSQAGQGGYEQYF. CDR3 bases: TGTGCCAGCAGCCAGGCGGGACAGGGTGGCTACGAGCAGTACTTC.